What follows is one TCR beta chain and its context. This clonotype was seen repeatedly, ten times or more. The target of this receptor is not known. Base qualities are missing; no much larger clone stands one base away. These data are taken from a study of Graves' ophthalmopathy and Graves' hyperthyroidism (dated by TCRdb to 2016 to 2018). For the wider study: Peripheral blood was collected before any treatment was given, at the time of initial diagnosis. In total, 135 blood samples were TCR-sequenced: fewer than 50 ophthalmopathy, 75 hyperthyroidism and around 17 hyperthyroidism-to-ophthalmopathy patients. In roughly 6 hyperthyroidism patients, the T-cell repertoires found in thyroid tissue were compared with those found in blood. The study used TCR beta repertoire signatures to distinguish Graves' ophthalmopathy from Graves' hyperthyroidism and to predict progression to ophthalmopathy. An independent validation cohort was composed of roughly 18 hyperthyroidism patients and around 16 patients who later progressed from hyperthyroidism to ophthalmopathy. The 75 to 100 discovery patients were randomly divided into training and test sets at a 7:3 ratio. To explore V-J signatures that separate ophthalmopathy from hyperthyroidism, a discovery set of about a hundred patients was enrolled, consisting of about 45 with ophthalmopathy and about 60 with stable hyperthyroidism. Following sampling, methimazole starting at 30 mg daily was administered to hyperthyroidism patients, and high-dose intravenous methylprednisolone was administered to ophthalmopathy patients.

For repertoire sequencing, the TCR beta CDR3 regions were amplified from RNA transcripts. The first round of RT-PCR was done with HTBI primers and the Qiagen OneStep RT-PCR kit, and was followed by a second round of multiplex PCR, then size selection and purification. Libraries were sequenced on an Illumina HiSeq2000 using paired-end 100 bp reads. As for the authors' bioinformatics: SOAPnuke was used to process the reads, throwing out any read that had adapters, had uncalled bases, had a mean Phred below 15, or lacked an exact constant-primer or identifier match. COPE v1.2.5 was used to merge high-quality paired reads. Clonotypes were defined as unique nucleotide sequences and were aligned to IMGT TRB V, D and J references using MiTCR v1.1. The analysis was limited to V-J combinations with a frequency above 0.0001, which together covered more than 98% of repertoires. For each V-J combination, a TCR clonal expansion and chaos score was defined as F50 clonal expansion divided by the chaos observed in the TCRdist matrix. Welch's t-statistics and random forest were used to narrow the features down to more than 10 V-J combinations, which were then fed into a naive Bayes classifier. Thyroid-blood repertoire similarity was quantified with the Morisita-Horn index. The raw public data were reprocessed by TCRdb itself: fastp quality trimming at Q25, MiXCR clonotype calling, in-frame beta chains only. Each CDR3 protein gets just one entry, which takes the most common genes and DNA from the rows behind it. The V and J calls here are based on TCRdb, not the publication. Counted in this sample were 350,000 to 400,000 distinct CDR3 sequences; around 18% of them appeared once. Of the sample, 1.5% to 2% falls within the top ten clones.

The ophthalmopathy patients had moderately to severely active disease, with a Clinical Activity Score of 3 or higher, a NOSPECS grade of 4 or higher, and a disease duration of less than 3 months. Anyone with other autoimmune diseases, uncontrolled infections, pregnancy or lactation was excluded from the study. Clinical symptoms, serum thyroxine, TRAb, thyroid ultrasound and orbital computed tomography were used for diagnosis. PBMCs were isolated from about 9.1 ml of fresh peripheral blood by Ficoll-Paque density gradient centrifugation. Trizol reagent was used to extract the total RNA, and its quality was then checked on an Agilent 2100 Bioanalyzer. General study outcomes and caveats: No statistical method was used to predetermine the sample size, and group allocation was not hidden from the investigators. Most expanded thyroid clonotypes with frequency above 0.001 were also detected in blood, suggesting blood repertoires may reflect the thyroid immune response. Ophthalmopathy was separated from stable hyperthyroidism by the 13-signature model with more than 85% sensitivity and 81.08% specificity in cross-validation and with 80%/75% in the test set. In validation, the model predicted ophthalmopathy progression with about 71% sensitivity and 72.22% specificity; around twelve predicted patients were CT-confirmed with GO in a median of about 6.1 months.

This receptor was obtained from a woman between 18 and 30 years old with Graves' ophthalmopathy. Donor details come from another sample of the same person, matched by shared clones. Sequences were obtained from peripheral blood.

The bases are TGTGCCTGGGGGGAGGATGCGAGGCAGTACTTC. This encodes CAWGEDARQYF. This receptor chain uses TRBV30 and TRBJ2-7; a weak D assignment points to TRBD2 (6 bases agree). The cysteine opens and the phenylalanine closes a CDR3 of 11 amino acids. Only the CDR3 region is kept as DNA, spanning 33 bases read in frame from base 1. CDR1 and CDR2, looked up from the germline V gene (reference sequence), are GTSNPN and SVGIG. Trimming costs V 5 bases and J 9 bases, and their ends lie 14 bases apart.